This T cell receptor beta chain was identified in a study of shared clonotypes between healthy human individuals. Sequencing was performed with immunoSEQ multiplex PCR; in TCRdb, only in-frame clones are kept and a portion is missing. The data hold millions of clones, with over 85% observed a single time. Per germline, CDR1 SGHVS and CDR2 FNYEAQ. The CDR3 contains 17 residues. The ends were cut back, 5 bases at V and 0 bases at J, with 16 bases in the middle. J is TRBJ1-4 and V is TRBV7-6; D gene uncertain. The receptor comes from a man between 18 and 29 years old in good health. Sample: naive CD4+ T cells sorted from blood. The subset denotes: CD45RA+ positively selected. The CDR3: CASSPLAGASTNEKLFF. The CDR3 DNA is TGTGCCAGCAGCCCCCTTGCGGGTGCGTCAACTAATGAAAAACTGTTTTTT.